Described below is a single T cell receptor (beta chain) sequence and its context. Its cognate antigen has yet to be identified. Base quality data are lacking; no much larger clone is found one base away. TCR CDR3 regions were amplified from genomic DNA by multiplex PCR using the deep immunoSEQ assay. For each cell subset, the extracted genomic DNA was distributed evenly across all wells of several immunoSEQ 96-well plates, and each plate served as one replicate. Each replicate PCR for sorted subsets received around 210 ng genomic DNA, equal to roughly 30,000 T cell genomes. The purified libraries were quantified using a Qubit 3.0 fluorometer, sized with a Bioanalyzer 2100, and then quantified again using the KAPA Library Quantification kit. Every immunoSEQ 96-well plate was sequenced on a separate single-read 150-cycle Illumina NextSeq 550 flow cell. The source study handled its data this way. Because the immunoSEQ output held only junctional sequences and lacked quality scores, the filtering could not match the filtering applied to full-length reads. To assign V/J genes and CDR3, sequences were annotated against IMGT germline references using PyIR, a Python wrapper for IgBLAST v1.9. Reads were filtered out if the reads had weak V/J assignments (E-value above 1e-6), no CDR3, stop codons, out-of-frame junctions, or ambiguous translated residues. V3J clonotypes were defined as sequences sharing the same inferred V gene, J gene, and CDR3 amino acid sequence. The percentage overlap between two repertoires was calculated by dividing the number of shared unique clonotypes by the size of the smaller repertoire. Richness of each repertoire was evaluated using RTK rarefaction, the Chao1 estimator, and Recon v2.1 estimates of unobserved clonotypes. Generation probabilities were computed with OLGA for all TCRbeta clonotypes obtained by the gDNA method from several donors. Not all clones reach the TCRdb copy of this immuneACCESS table, which keeps in-frame sequences only. Checked studies attribute under half of the gap to unresolved V genes and leave the rest unexplained. The DNA gave D and trimming, while V, J and clone size come from that table. The sample profile shows roughly 1 million clones; 70% to 80% of them were found once. The ten largest clones represent approximately 1.5% of the sample.

The donors were healthy, HIV-negative adults who had no recently reported acute infections or vaccinations. Every donor was a Caucasian adult living in Nashville, Tennessee, USA. CD4+ T cells were enriched by magnetic negative selection, after which naive cells were positively selected on CD45RA and the negative fraction was taken as the memory subset. Blood was obtained by leukapheresis, after which PBMCs were separated by Ficoll-Histopaque density gradient centrifugation and cryopreserved in liquid nitrogen vapor phase. Purity and quantity of every magnetically sorted T cell population were checked by analytical flow cytometry. From each sorted fraction, genomic DNA was isolated and quantified by UV absorbance on a Nanodrop 2000c. The source of the sample is a study of shared clonotypes between healthy human individuals (dated by TCRdb to 2019 to 2021). Regarding the study in general: The cohort comprised a couple of women and a few men aged 18 to 49 years. Each donor's leukapheresis produced roughly between roughly 0.9 and 8.9 billion PBMCs. To increase sequencing depth and limit assay-specific biases, different laboratories used diverse techniques to prepare libraries and sequence TCR repertoires. To estimate repertoire size and how much clonotypes are shared between individuals, the study performed deep sequencing of blood TCR repertoires from a few healthy adults. For each donor, CD4 naive and CD4 memory were each run on three plates, CD8 naive on two plates, and CD8 memory on one plate. What the authors observed across the whole study: Because the study included only a small number of donors, the genetic and exposure-history diversity represented was limited. Rarefaction of sorted-subset datasets indicated incomplete sequencing despite the large sequencing depth. Higher generation probabilities were observed for clonotypes shared by all four sorted-subset donors than for non-shared clonotypes. Larger estimated clonotype richness was generally found for naive subsets than for memory subsets. Sharing across a handful of donors was observed for about 4.8% of naive CD4, over 3% of naive CD8, 2% to 2.5% of memory CD4, and about 0.38% of memory CD8 clonotypes. Only blood was sampled, and tissue TCR repertoires likely differ from those in blood. Pairwise subsampling indicated that sequencing depth was expected to affect the degree of clonotype sharing among donors.

From cysteine to phenylalanine, the CDR3 is 17 amino acids long. The kept DNA is CDR3 alone, 51 bases in frame from the first base. Trimming at the junction amounts to 2 bases on V and 0 bases on J, and the germline ends lie 16 bases apart. The germline V gene (reference sequence) gives CDR1 as LNHDA and CDR2 as SQIVND. The receptor's source is a man between 18 and 29 years old in good health. Sequenced input: memory CD4+ T cells sorted from blood. The cell subset or site tag for this specimen amounts to: CD45RA-negative fraction. The V and J segments used are TRBV19 and TRBJ1-2; no D gene can be assigned with confidence. The CDR3 region has the sequence CASSIRLGVQTNYGYTF. The DNA is TGTGCCAGTAGTATAAGGCTCGGAGTACAGACTAACTATGGCTACACCTTC. With the rest looked up from the reference TRBV19 and TRBJ1-2 genes rather than sequenced, the full variable domain is DGGITQSPKYLFRKEGQNVTLSCEQNLNHDAMYWYRQDPGQGLRLIYYSQIVNDFQKGDIAEGYSVSREKKESFPLTVTSAQKNPTAFYLCASSIRLGVQTNYGYTFGSGTRLTVV.